These T cell receptor beta chains were read from a single sample in a study of early T cells in non-severe SARS-CoV-2 infection. TCRdb reprocessed the 5' RACE reads with MiXCR, giving one entry per CDR3 protein. The profile covers about 83,000 distinct CDR3 sequences, with around 15% appearing a single time and around 3% taken by the ten largest. The sample taken for sequencing was whole blood. The receptors were gathered from an adult who was a healthcare worker with PCR-confirmed SARS-CoV-2 infection or an uninfected control (not recorded which). CDR3s include the opening cysteine and the closing phenylalanine or tryptophan. The order of the fields is J gene, D gene, clone size, V gene, CDR3 DNA, CDR3 protein. The D gene is left open where the match is weak. Clone size appears in some rows only: once, few, many, or a class for an expanded clone.

TRBJ2-7	.	many	TRBV11-2	TGTGCCAGCAGCCCTAACGACAGAGCGAGGGAGCAGTACTTC	CASSPNDRAREQYF
TRBJ2-2	TRBD1	.	TRBV7-9	TGTGCCAGCAGCCCTGGACAGGGGGATAACACCGGGGAGCTGTTTTTT	CASSPGQGDNTGELFF
TRBJ2-5	TRBD1	many	TRBV6-1	TGTGCCAGCAGTGAAGGACAGGGGGATCAAGAGACCCAGTACTTC	CASSEGQGDQETQYF
TRBJ2-2	.	many	TRBV5-6	TGTGCCAGCAGCTTGGTGGGGGCTCCGAACACCGGGGAGCTGTTTTTT	CASSLVGAPNTGELFF
TRBJ1-2	TRBD1	many	TRBV5-5	TGTGCCAGCAGCTTGGACGGACAGGGGGCGAGAGGCTACACCTTC	CASSLDGQGARGYTF
TRBJ2-1	TRBD2	.	TRBV2	TGTGCCAGCAGTCATTTAGCGGGGGGGCCATCCTACAATGAGCAGTTCTTC	CASSHLAGGPSYNEQFF
TRBJ2-7	TRBD1	many	TRBV29-1	TGCAGCGTCCACAGGGACAGGGGGAACGAGCAGTACTTC	CSVHRDRGNEQYF
TRBJ2-7	TRBD1	few	TRBV7-9	TGTGCCAGCAGCCTGGGGGACAGGGGAGGCGAGCAGTACTTC	CASSLGDRGGEQYF
TRBJ2-2	.	many	TRBV28	TGTGCCAGCAGTTTCAGCAGGGGGGTGACCGGGGAGCTGTTTTTT	CASSFSRGVTGELFF
TRBJ1-1	.	few	TRBV6-4	TGTGCCAGCAAGGAAGACAGTTTGAACACTGAAGCTTTCTTT	CASKEDSLNTEAFF
TRBJ1-2	.	few	TRBV4-2	TGTGCCAGCAGCCAAGACAGGGGCAGCTACACCTTC	CASSQDRGSYTF
TRBJ2-3	.	few	TRBV6-5	TGTGCCAGCAGTTACCAGGGAACAGATACGCAGTATTTT	CASSYQGTDTQYF
TRBJ1-1	.	few	TRBV12-3/TRBV12-4	TGTGCCAGCAGTTTATTCCAGGGCGCAAACACTGAAGCTTTCTTT	CASSLFQGANTEAFF
TRBJ2-3	.	few	TRBV9	TGTGCCAGCAGCGTACTGGGGGCCACAGATACGCAGTATTTT	CASSVLGATDTQYF
TRBJ1-5	.	.	TRBV29-1	TGCAGCGTTGCCGGGGGCGGCCATCAGCCCCAGCATTTT	CSVAGGGHQPQHF
TRBJ2-7	.	.	TRBV29-1	TGCAGCGTCCCAACCGGGACATACCCCTACGAGCAGTACTTC	CSVPTGTYPYEQYF
TRBJ2-5	.	.	TRBV7-8	TGTGCCAGCAGCCGAGGAGCCACTAAAGAGACCCAGTACTTC	CASSRGATKETQYF
TRBJ1-4	.	many	TRBV30	TGTGCCTGGAGTGTACTCCCGGGACTGGGTGAAAAACTGTTTTTT	CAWSVLPGLGEKLFF
TRBJ1-5	.	many	TRBV20-1	TGCAGTGCTAGAGACGCACAGGGAGGCAATCAGCCCCAGCATTTT	CSARDAQGGNQPQHF
TRBJ2-7	TRBD2	few	TRBV11-2	TGTGCCAGCAGCTTAGGCGGGAGTAGCTCCTACGAGCAGTACTTC	CASSLGGSSSYEQYF
TRBJ2-7	.	.	TRBV7-2	TGTGCCAGCAGCTTCGTCTGGGAATACTCCTACGAGCAGTACTTC	CASSFVWEYSYEQYF
TRBJ2-3	TRBD2	.	TRBV7-3	TGTGCCAGCAGCTATGGGACTAGCGGGGGGTTCACAGATACGCAGTATTTT	CASSYGTSGGFTDTQYF
TRBJ2-7	.	many	TRBV19	TGTGCCAGTAGTATCACGGGACCGGACGAGCAGTACTTC	CASSITGPDEQYF
TRBJ2-5	.	few	TRBV5-1	TGCGCCAGCAGCTTGGAGGTCTTCCCGGAGACCCAGTACTTC	CASSLEVFPETQYF
TRBJ1-1	.	.	TRBV4-1	TGCGCCAGCAGCCCCAAGGAGGGTTTGAACACTGAAGCTTTCTTT	CASSPKEGLNTEAFF
TRBJ1-1	.	many	TRBV20-1	TGCAGTGCTAGAGGGGTCAGGGAGGTGACTGAAGCTTTCTTT	CSARGVREVTEAFF
TRBJ2-2	.	.	TRBV9	TGTGCCAGCAGCGTAGTAACCGGGGAGCTGTTTTTT	CASSVVTGELFF
TRBJ2-5	TRBD2	few	TRBV4-1	TGCGCCAGCAGCCAAGTTTGGGCTAGCGGGGGTCAAGAGACCCAGTACTTC	CASSQVWASGGQETQYF
TRBJ2-7	.	many	TRBV7-9	TGTGCCAGCTCCGCACTAGGGTATTACGAGCAGTACTTC	CASSALGYYEQYF
TRBJ1-2	.	.	TRBV27	TGTGCCACCTCCCGCGACCCCCCCTCCATCTATGGCTACACCTTC	CATSRDPPSIYGYTF
TRBJ2-3	.	many	TRBV18	TGTGCCAGCTCATCAGCGGCAGATACGCAGTATTTT	CASSSAADTQYF
TRBJ2-1	.	.	TRBV4-2	TGTGCCAGCAGCCAAGAAGGAGGGGGGCTCTACAATGAGCAGTTCTTC	CASSQEGGGLYNEQFF
TRBJ2-7	.	.	TRBV9	TGTGCCAGCAGGGTCCCAGGGAAAATCTACGAGCAGTACTTC	CASRVPGKIYEQYF
TRBJ2-2	.	few	TRBV7-9	TGTGCCAGCAGCCCACTGGCCGGGGAGCTGTTTTTT	CASSPLAGELFF
TRBJ2-1	.	few	TRBV10-2	TGCGCCAGCACTCCCGCGGGGGACAGACTTAATGAGCAGTTCTTC	CASTPAGDRLNEQFF
TRBJ2-3	.	.	TRBV5-1	TGCGCCAGCAGCTTTTCTGGAGCGACAGATACGCAGTATTTT	CASSFSGATDTQYF
TRBJ1-1	.	.	TRBV12-3/TRBV12-4	TGTGCCAGCCGGCCGTCTAACACTGAAGCTTTCTTT	CASRPSNTEAFF
TRBJ2-1	.	many	TRBV6-5	TGTGCCAGCCGGAGCGTCGCGGGCGGCGATGCTCCTTTGCATGAGCAGTTCTTC	CASRSVAGGDAPLHEQFF
TRBJ1-4	.	many	TRBV7-2	TGTGCCAGCAGCTTTTGGACCGAAAAACTGTTTTTT	CASSFWTEKLFF
TRBJ2-1	TRBD2	few	TRBV12-5	TGTGCTAGTGGTTCCCGGACTAGCAACTACAATGAGCAGTTCTTC	CASGSRTSNYNEQFF
TRBJ2-7	.	.	TRBV5-1	TGCGCCAGCAGAGTCGAGGGACGATCCTCCTACGAGCAGTACTTC	CASRVEGRSSYEQYF
TRBJ1-4	.	many	TRBV10-3	TGTGCCATCAGTGGCGGGGCGACGGGGGAAAAACTGTTTTTT	CAISGGATGEKLFF